This T cell receptor beta chain is drawn from a study of T cells in Graves' hyperthyroidism and ophthalmopathy. Study-wide results and caveats: Blood held most thyroid clonotypes expanded above 0.001 frequency.

What was amplified from RNA transcripts were TCR beta CDR3 regions. TCR CDR3 regions were first amplified by RT-PCR with HTBI primers. TCRdb called the multiplex PCR reads again in MiXCR, with one record for every CDR3 protein. The table lists about 840,000 distinct CDR3 sequences, about two fifths of them singletons, with 8% to 9% in the top ten. The germline V gene has CDR1 SNHLY and CDR2 FYNNEI. With 10 bases removed from V and 2 bases from J, the gap between germline ends came to 18 bases. The CDR3 is 14 residues long. As to this clonotype: As yet, its antigen is unknown.

V is TRBV2 and J is TRBJ2-7; the D call may be TRBD1 or TRBD2 (5 bases each). The receptor was derived from a man aged 18 to 35 with Graves' hyperthyroidism. The sample comprised blood. CDR3 coding DNA: TGTGCCATCCTAGCCTGGGACGCCACCTACGAGCAGTACTTC. As protein: CAILAWDATYEQYF.